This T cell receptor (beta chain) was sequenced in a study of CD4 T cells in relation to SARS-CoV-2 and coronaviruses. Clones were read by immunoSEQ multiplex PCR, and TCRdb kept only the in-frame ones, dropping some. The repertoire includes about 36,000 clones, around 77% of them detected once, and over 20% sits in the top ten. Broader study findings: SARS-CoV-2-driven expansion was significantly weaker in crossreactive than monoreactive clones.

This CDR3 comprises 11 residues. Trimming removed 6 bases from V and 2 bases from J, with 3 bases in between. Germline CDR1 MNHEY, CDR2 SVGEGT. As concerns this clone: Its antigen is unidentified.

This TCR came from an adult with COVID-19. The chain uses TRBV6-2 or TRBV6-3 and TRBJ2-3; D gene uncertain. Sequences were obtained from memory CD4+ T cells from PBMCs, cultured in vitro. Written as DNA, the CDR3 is TGTGCCAGCAGCAACACAGATACGCAGTATTTT. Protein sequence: CASSNTDTQYF.